A single sample is the source of the 6 T cell receptor beta chains below, sequenced in a study of CD8+ T cells in alopecia areata (dated by TCRdb to the late 2010s). Receptor libraries were prepared by the immunoSEQ multiplex PCR assay. RNA was extracted from all samples and reverse transcribed into cDNA, which served as template for TCR sequencing. The clones in this table, taken by TCRdb from immuneACCESS, are in-frame only. Not every clone is retained; where verified, under half of the shortfall comes from an unresolved V gene, and the cause of the rest is unknown. This sample gives about 140,000 clones in total; 45% to 60% of them show up just once. In total, the top ten clones hold roughly 0.99% of the sample. What this sample's time point label stands for: baseline before oral tofacitinib. The sequencing used CD4+ T cells sorted from blood, collected at week 0. The receptors here all came from a human donor with alopecia areata.

The V and J genes are TRBV7-3 and TRBJ2-7; 10 bases are shared with TRBD2. The CDR3 runs 15 residues. With 2 bases clipped from V and 5 bases from J, the junction kept 6 bases outside the gene matches. CDR1 SGHTA and CDR2 FQGTGA come from the germline V gene. The DNA of the CDR3 is TGTGCCAGCAGCTTATCAGCGGGGGGGTTCCACGAGCAGTACTTC. Translated: CASSLSAGGFHEQYF.

Only one count was recorded for this clone. V and J are TRBV30 and TRBJ2-4; D remains ambiguous. The CDR3 totals 16 residues. Between the trimmed V and J ends, which lost 0 bases and 0 bases, there was a span of 12 bases. The germline V gene has CDR1 GTSNPN and CDR2 SVGIG (reference sequence). CDR3 sequence reads: CAWSVQEPVAKNIQYF. The CDR3 DNA reads TGTGCCTGGAGTGTACAAGAACCCGTAGCCAAAAACATTCAGTACTTC.

The CDR3 protein is CATSREASGILRRNEQFF. CDR3 nucleotides: TGTGCCACCAGCAGAGAGGCTAGCGGGATCTTACGGCGCAATGAGCAGTTCTTC. J is TRBJ2-1 and V is TRBV15; the match to TRBD2 covers 9 bases. V lost 0 bases, J lost 6 bases, and 12 bases stayed unmatched. Per germline, CDR1 LNHNV and CDR2 YYDKDF (reference sequence). The CDR3 totals 18 residues. Filled out from reference TRBV15 and TRBJ2-1, the complete variable domain reads DAMVIQNPRYQVTQFGKPVTLSCSQTLNHNVMYWYQQKSSQAPKLLFHYYDKDFNNEADTPDNFQSRRPNTSFCFLDIRSPGLGDTAMYLCATSREASGILRRNEQFFGPGTRLTVL.

This clone was seen a few times. CDR3 nucleotides: TGTGCCAGCTCACCGCGACAGTTCCTATACGAGCAGTACTTC. Its translation: CASSPRQFLYEQYF. The V and J genes are TRBV18 and TRBJ2-7; the D gene is possibly TRBD1 (5 bases). CDR1 is KGHSH and CDR2 is LQKENI in the germline V gene. With 3 bases removed from V and 4 bases from J, the gap between germline ends came to 13 bases. The CDR3 contains 14 residues.

This clone was found a few times. The chain is built from TRBV18 and TRBJ1-1; D is undetermined. The CDR3 loop spans 13 amino acids. V was cut by 0 bases and J by 2 bases, with 4 bases left in between. Germline loops: CDR1 KGHSH, CDR2 LQKENI. CDR3 sequence reads: CASSPPTNTEAFF. DNA of the CDR3: TGTGCCAGCTCACCACCGACAAACACTGAAGCTTTCTTT.

The chain links TRBV5-1 to TRBJ1-4; 7 bases are shared with TRBD1. The length of the CDR3 is 15 residues. Losses at the gene ends were 4 bases for V and 4 bases for J; bases not matched to a gene: 7. Germline V gives CDR1 SGHRS, CDR2 YFSETQ. The CDR3 is CASSAETGYNEKLFF. CDR3 DNA sequence: TGCGCCAGCAGCGCGGAGACAGGGTATAATGAAAAACTGTTTTTT.